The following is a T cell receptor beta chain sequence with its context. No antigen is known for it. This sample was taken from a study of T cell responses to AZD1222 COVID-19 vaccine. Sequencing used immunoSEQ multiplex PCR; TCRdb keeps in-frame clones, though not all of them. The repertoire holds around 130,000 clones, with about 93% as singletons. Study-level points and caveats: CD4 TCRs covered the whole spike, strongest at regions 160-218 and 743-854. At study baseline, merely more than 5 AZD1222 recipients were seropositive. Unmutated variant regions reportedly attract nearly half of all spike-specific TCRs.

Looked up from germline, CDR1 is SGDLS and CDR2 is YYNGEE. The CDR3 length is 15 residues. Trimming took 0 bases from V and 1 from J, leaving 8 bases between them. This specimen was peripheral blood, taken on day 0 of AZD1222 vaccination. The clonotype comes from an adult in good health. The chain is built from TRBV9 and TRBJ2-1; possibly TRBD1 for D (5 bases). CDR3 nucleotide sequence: TGTGCCAGCAGCGTAGGGGGCAAGTCCTACAATGAGCAGTTCTTC. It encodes CASSVGGKSYNEQFF.